The T cell receptor (beta chain) under discussion was sequenced for a study of blood T cell repertoires in COVID-19 (dated by TCRdb to 2020 to 2021). For the study in its entirety: The collaborator samples originated in the United States, Italy and Spain and spanned the acute and convalescent phases of COVID-19. Deeply sampled blood TCRbeta repertoires from subjects exposed to, actively infected with, or recovered from COVID-19 were included in the dataset. The repertoires were made available in a free public database intended to serve as a resource for research on the immune response to SARS-CoV-2. Nearly every sample came with metadata listing a de-identified subject ID, COVID-19 status, age in years and sex. Samples came from the ongoing ImmuneRACE study (first 160 participants) plus 1,254 subjects from 6 global collaborators. HLA class I and class II types, where available, came from metadata supplied by the sample provider rather than from assay-based typing. The material from the prospective study consisted of cDNA or gDNA derived from T cells, B-cell-depleted T cells, or PBMCs.

Each collaborating institution followed its own protocols to collect whole blood in K2EDTA tubes. Collaborator samples were shipped for TCRbeta analysis as frozen whole blood, isolated PBMCs, or DNA extracted from either sample type. The germline V gene supplies CDR1 MDHEN and CDR2 SYDVKM. V is pruned by 3 bases and J by 12 bases, leaving 8 bases of the junction without a gene match. The CDR3 sequence holds 15 residues, the cysteine and phenylalanine included. Here the CDR3 DNA is all that survives: 45 bases in frame from base 1. Here is what the overall study found, with its caveats: The quantity of clinical and demographic metadata differed by source and by participant and was supplied without curation.

TCRbeta CDR3 regions were amplified from genomic DNA by means of the immunoSEQ Assay, a bias-controlled multiplex PCR. As for how the authors treated the data: The number of nucleated cells in each sample was estimated from the amplification of reference gene primers within the assay. To quantify the absolute abundance of each unique TCRbeta CDR3 rearrangement, sequence reads were collapsed and filtered. For each sample, productive Simpson clonality was calculated as the square root of Simpson's diversity index over productive rearrangements. TCRdb re-hosts the immuneACCESS table, in-frame sequences only. Its copies lack some clones; in the studies checked, an unresolved V gene accounts for under half of them, and the cause for the rest is not known. D and trimming come from the DNA, and the V and J calls and clone size come from that table. The sample table records about 46,000 clones; 87% of these occur just once. The ten biggest clones cover roughly 15% of the sample.

To note about this clone: The clone's antigen remains unknown. Per-base qualities were not stored, and no clone one base away is much larger.

Rearrangement joined TRBV28 to TRBJ2-7, with 16 bases in between that match TRBD2. The sequence came from a human donor in a cohort sampled during active COVID-19. The source material was peripheral blood. The sequence in DNA is TGTGCCAGCAGTTTTCCCCCGGGACTAGCGGGGGGGTTGTACTTC. This is translated as CASSFPPGLAGGLYF.